This TCR beta chain was found in a study of blood T cells in healthy people across ages. Study context: Template switching captured about one barcoded beta molecule per two T cells.

Combining a sample-barcoded 5' primer with a J-beta primer mix, a second PCR ran for roughly 7 to 12 cycles. From the 5' RACE reads, TCRdb called clonotypes with MiXCR, one entry per CDR3 protein. The sample holds more than 1,000,000 distinct CDR3 sequences, around 25% seen once. The CDR3 totals 14 residues. Germline lookup yields CDR1 MDHEN and CDR2 SYDVKM. This clonotype was seen a few times. One end of the junction varies from germline; a read error may be responsible. This same sample was also taken into another study, of T cells of mothers and their children. As reported in that work: The extracted RNA was employed in its entirety for cDNA synthesis, at approximately 1.6 ug per 15 ul. Compared with unrelated pairs, related mother-child pairs had slightly higher, non-significant overlap.

The chain links TRBV28 to TRBJ2-7; 8 nucleotides match TRBD1. The end of the DNA aligns better with TRBJ2-1, so the J call may be wrong. This clonotype was obtained from a girl aged 2 to 9 in good health. The sequencing sample was made of blood. Written as DNA, the CDR3 is TGTGACAGCAGTCAAGACAGGGGTGGGGATGAGCAGTTCTTC. Its translation: CDSSQDRGGDEQFF.